This T cell receptor beta chain came from a study of blood T cell repertoires in COVID-19. Germline-derived CDR1 and CDR2 are MNHEY and SVGAGI. This CDR3 has 13 residues. With 2 bases removed from V and 6 bases from J, the gap between germline ends came to 10 bases. Profiled with immunoSEQ multiplex PCR; TCRdb holds only in-frame clones, not every one. The sample shows fewer than 300,000 clones, 85% of them seen only once. The chain uses TRBV6-5 and TRBJ1-2; D might be TRBD1 (6 bases). The sequenced sample consisted of peripheral blood. The receptor was derived from a human donor in a cohort sampled during active COVID-19. This chain's CDR3 is CASSYRQADGYTF. For the CDR3, the DNA is TGTGCCAGCAGTTACCGACAGGCGGATGGCTACACCTTC.